Listed below are T cell receptor beta chains from one sample, sequenced in a study of CD8 T cells in ankylosing spondylitis. One entry per CDR3 protein results from TCRdb running MiXCR on the 5' RACE reads. Of 310,000 or so distinct CDR3 sequences in the sample, 20% are singletons; the top ten hold roughly 7.4%. The sequenced sample consisted of blood, either unsorted or a sorted T cell fraction (not recorded which). All receptors come from a male donor with ankylosing spondylitis or in good health (not recorded which). CDR3s include the opening cysteine and the closing phenylalanine or tryptophan. The D gene is left open where the match is weak. Expanded clones get a size class; other rows say once, few or many, or leave the size out.

V gene	J gene	CDR3 length	D gene	clone size	CDR3 DNA	CDR3 protein
TRBV3-1	TRBJ1-1	12	-	few	TGTGCCAGCAGCCTGTTTCGCACTGAAGCTTTCTTT	CASSLFRTEAFF
TRBV12-3/TRBV12-4	TRBJ1-1	14	TRBD1	few	TGTGCCAGCAGCTCCGGGACAGGGATCACTGAAGCTTTCTTT	CASSSGTGITEAFF
TRBV5-1	TRBJ2-1	14	-	few	TGCGCCAGCAGCTTGGGGCGGGAAGGGGGTGAGCAGTTCTTC	CASSLGREGGEQFF
TRBV5-1	TRBJ2-6	15	-	many	TGCGCCAGCAGCCTCTCAGGGTTTGGGGCCAACGTCCTGACTTTC	CASSLSGFGANVLTF
TRBV20-1	TRBJ2-3	17	-	-	TGCAGTGCTAGAGATATGGCAGGTCCTTCTAGCACAGATACGCAGTATTTT	CSARDMAGPSSTDTQYF
TRBV7-9	TRBJ1-4	13	TRBD1	-	TGTGCCAGCAGCTCATGGACAGGGGAAAAACTGTTTTTT	CASSSWTGEKLFF
TRBV5-1	TRBJ1-1	13	-	-	TGCGCCAGCAGGGATCAAATGTGTACTGAAGCTTTCTTT	CASRDQMCTEAFF
TRBV5-1	TRBJ2-3	16	-	-	TGCGCCAGCAGCCCTTTCTTTGGGTCCAGCACAGATACGCAGTATTTT	CASSPFFGSSTDTQYF
TRBV6-1	TRBJ1-5	13	-	-	TGTGCCAGCAGTACCTCTCGGAGTCAGCCCCAGCATTTT	CASSTSRSQPQHF
TRBV6-1	TRBJ2-3	16	TRBD2	-	TGTGCCAGCACCCCTCGGCTAGCGGGAGGGCCAGATACGCAGTATTTT	CASTPRLAGGPDTQYF
TRBV4-2	TRBJ2-4	18	-	-	TGTGCCAGCAGCCAAGATAAGGGAGGCTCCTTGCAGAAAAACATTCAGTACTTC	CASSQDKGGSLQKNIQYF
TRBV5-6	TRBJ1-4	14	TRBD1	many	TGTGCCAGCAGTTTGACAGGGGCAGGAGAAAAACTGTTTTTT	CASSLTGAGEKLFF
TRBV5-1	TRBJ1-3	14	-	few	TGCGCCAGCAGCTTGGACAATGCTGGAAACACCATATATTTT	CASSLDNAGNTIYF
TRBV5-1	TRBJ2-1	17	TRBD2	-	TGCGCCAGCAGCCGGGGGGGAGCCAAGAGCTCCTACAATGAGCAGTTCTTC	CASSRGGAKSSYNEQFF
TRBV11-1	TRBJ2-5	14	-	few	TGTGCCAGCAGCACAATAGCGGACCAAGAGACCCAGTACTTC	CASSTIADQETQYF
TRBV12-3/TRBV12-4	TRBJ2-1	16	-	once	TGTGCCAGCAGTTTCGGGGGGTTTGGGGGGCCGAATGAGCAGTTCTTC	CASSFGGFGGPNEQFF
TRBV4-1	TRBJ2-1	14	-	many	TGCGCCAGCAGCCGCGAAACTTCGTACAATGAGCAGTTCTTC	CASSRETSYNEQFF
TRBV20-1	TRBJ2-5	13	TRBD1	many	TGCAGTGCTAGGGGACAGGGACAAGAGACCCAGTACTTC	CSARGQGQETQYF
TRBV12-3/TRBV12-4	TRBJ1-4	16	TRBD1	many	TGTGCCAGCAGTACCGGACAGGGAACGCCTAATGAAAAACTGTTTTTT	CASSTGQGTPNEKLFF
TRBV12-3/TRBV12-4	TRBJ2-3	16	TRBD2	once	TGTGCCAGCAGCTTACTAGCGGGAGGGCCAGTAGCTACGCAGTATTTT	CASSLLAGGPVATQYF
TRBV15	TRBJ2-2	17	TRBD2	-	TGTGCGTTCGGGGCTAGCGGGAATTGGTTGAACACCGGGGAGCTGTTTTTT	CAFGASGNWLNTGELFF
TRBV13	TRBJ2-3	13	-	-	TGTGCCAGCAGCTTCAATACCGGGACTGAGCAGTATTTT	CASSFNTGTEQYF
TRBV7-8	TRBJ2-1	16	TRBD2	few	TGTGCCAGCAGCTTAGAGAGCCTAGCGGGAGGTAGTGAGCAGTTCTTC	CASSLESLAGGSEQFF
TRBV6-1	TRBJ2-3	14	TRBD2	many	TGTGCCAGCAGTCAGGGACTAGACTGGGATACGCAGTATTTT	CASSQGLDWDTQYF
TRBV2	TRBJ2-1	15	TRBD2	few	TGTGCCAGCAGGAGGCGGGAGGGCCAGAACAATGAGCAGTTCTTC	CASRRREGQNNEQFF
TRBV27	TRBJ2-1	15	TRBD2	-	TGTGCCAGCAGTGTAGCGGGAGCCGGAAACAATGAGCAGTTCTTC	CASSVAGAGNNEQFF
TRBV6-5	TRBJ2-3	15	-	-	TGTGCCAGCAGTTACTCCGGGACTCTCACAGATACGCAGTATTTT	CASSYSGTLTDTQYF
TRBV20-1	TRBJ2-1	14	-	-	TGCAGTGCTAGTCTCCAGGGCCCCTACAATGAGCAGTTCTTC	CSASLQGPYNEQFF
TRBV20-1	TRBJ1-5	14	-	few	TGCAGTGCCGGGACCCTCGGAGGCAATCAGCCCCAGCATTTT	CSAGTLGGNQPQHF
TRBV11-2	TRBJ2-2	15	-	-	TGTGCCAGCCCCATGGGGGGAGCCAACACCGGGGAGCTGTTTTTT	CASPMGGANTGELFF
TRBV7-6	TRBJ2-6	15	-	few	TGTGCCAGCAGATCACCGTCCGTAGGGGCCAACGTCCTGACTTTC	CASRSPSVGANVLTF
TRBV12-3/TRBV12-4	TRBJ2-1	15	TRBD2	-	TGTGCCAGCAGTTTGGAAACTAGCGGTCCCAATGAGCAGTTCTTC	CASSLETSGPNEQFF
TRBV5-1	TRBJ2-3	14	-	few	TGCGCCAGCAGCTCGCAGTTTGGCACAGATACGCAGTATTTT	CASSSQFGTDTQYF
TRBV29-1	TRBJ2-3	14	-	-	TGCAGCGTTGTGGTTCTGGCCTACACAGATACGCAGTATTTT	CSVVVLAYTDTQYF
TRBV7-6	TRBJ1-1	14	-	few	TGTGCCAGCAGCCCTCCGTACGGGGGCACTGAAGCTTTCTTT	CASSPPYGGTEAFF
TRBV15	TRBJ2-5	14	-	-	TGTGCCACCAGCAACCGGTCTGGAGTAGAGACCCAGTACTTC	CATSNRSGVETQYF
TRBV4-1	TRBJ2-2	17	-	few	TGCGCCAGCAGCCAAGATCTGTCGGGACCATGGGCCGGGGAGCTGTTTTTT	CASSQDLSGPWAGELFF
TRBV7-3	TRBJ1-6	15	-	few	TGTGCCAGCAGCTTAACCAGTTACTATAATTCACCCCTCCACTTT	CASSLTSYYNSPLHF
TRBV12-3/TRBV12-4	TRBJ1-3	15	TRBD1	-	TGTGCCAGCATTCGACAGGGTTTCTCTGGAAACACCATATATTTT	CASIRQGFSGNTIYF
TRBV20-1	TRBJ2-1	14	TRBD2	-	TGCAGTGCGCCTCTAGCGGGAATCTACAATGAGCAGTTCTTC	CSAPLAGIYNEQFF
TRBV29-1	TRBJ2-3	10	-	-	TGCAGCGTTGAACCAGATACGCAGTATTTT	CSVEPDTQYF
TRBV5-1	TRBJ1-1	14	-	few	TGCGCCAGCAGGGGTCATTACCTCGATGCTGAAGCTTTCTTT	CASRGHYLDAEAFF
TRBV9	TRBJ1-4	15	TRBD1	-	TGTGCCAGCAGCGCAGAGGGACAGGGGTTCGAAAAACTGTTTTTT	CASSAEGQGFEKLFF
TRBV11-2	TRBJ1-6	15	-	-	TGTGCCAGCAGCTTAGATAGACGGGGCCGTTCACCCCTCCACTTT	CASSLDRRGRSPLHF
TRBV18	TRBJ1-1	14	-	-	TGTGCCAGCTCCGTCCGGGGTGGGGGCACTGAAGCTTTCTTT	CASSVRGGGTEAFF
TRBV20-1	TRBJ2-1	14	-	many	TGCAGTGCTGCCATTGGGGGCCCCCCCAATGAGCAGTTCTTC	CSAAIGGPPNEQFF
TRBV9	TRBJ2-3	15	-	-	TGTGCCAGCAGCGCGACGGGGGCGGCAACAGATACGCAGTATTTT	CASSATGAATDTQYF
TRBV18	TRBJ2-1	15	TRBD2	few	TGTGCCAGCTCAGCTCAGCGGGAAGTCTACAATGAGCAGTTCTTC	CASSAQREVYNEQFF
TRBV5-1	TRBJ2-2	13	-	many	TGCGCCAGCAGCCCCTCCGGGACCGGGGAGCTGTTTTTT	CASSPSGTGELFF
TRBV12-3/TRBV12-4	TRBJ2-5	13	-	-	TGTGCCAGCTTGGACCCAGGGGGGGAGACCCAGTACTTC	CASLDPGGETQYF
TRBV14	TRBJ1-6	14	-	few	TGTGCCAGCAGCCAAGTTCAGGCCAATTCACCCCTCCACTTT	CASSQVQANSPLHF
TRBV5-1	TRBJ1-5	15	-	-	TGCGCCAGCAACTTGGTCCCTGATAGCAATCAGCCCCAGCATTTT	CASNLVPDSNQPQHF
TRBV10-3	TRBJ1-2	11	-	-	TGTGCCATCAGTGCTGACGGGGGCTACACCTTC	CAISADGGYTF